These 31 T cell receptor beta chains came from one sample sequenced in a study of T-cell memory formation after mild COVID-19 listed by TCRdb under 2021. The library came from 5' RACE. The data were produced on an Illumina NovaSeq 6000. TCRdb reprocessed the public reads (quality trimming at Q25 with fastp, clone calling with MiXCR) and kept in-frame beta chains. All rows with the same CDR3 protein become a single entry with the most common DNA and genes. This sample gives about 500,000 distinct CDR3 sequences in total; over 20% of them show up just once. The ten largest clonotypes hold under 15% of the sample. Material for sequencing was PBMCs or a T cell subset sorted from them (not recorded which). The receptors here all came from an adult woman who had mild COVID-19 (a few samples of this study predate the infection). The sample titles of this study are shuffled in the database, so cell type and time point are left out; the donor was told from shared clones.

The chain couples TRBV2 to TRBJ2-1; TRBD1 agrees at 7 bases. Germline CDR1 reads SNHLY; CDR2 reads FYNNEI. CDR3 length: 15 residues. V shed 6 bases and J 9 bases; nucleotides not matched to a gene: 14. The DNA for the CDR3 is TGTGCCAGCAGCGTACCGCTAGGACAGGTCACTGAGCAGTTCTTC. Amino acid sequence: CASSVPLGQVTEQFF.

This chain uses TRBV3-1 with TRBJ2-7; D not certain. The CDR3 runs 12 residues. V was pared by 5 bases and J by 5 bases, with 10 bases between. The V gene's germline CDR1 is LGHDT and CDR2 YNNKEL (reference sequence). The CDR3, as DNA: TGTGCCAGCAGCTCCGGGCCGGACGAGCAGTACTTC. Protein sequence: CASSSGPDEQYF.

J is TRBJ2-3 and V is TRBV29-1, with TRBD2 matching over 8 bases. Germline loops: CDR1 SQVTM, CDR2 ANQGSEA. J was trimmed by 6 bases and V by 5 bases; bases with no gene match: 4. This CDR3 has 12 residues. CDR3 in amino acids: CSVCAGGDTQYF. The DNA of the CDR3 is TGCAGCGTTTGCGCGGGAGGTGATACGCAGTATTTT.

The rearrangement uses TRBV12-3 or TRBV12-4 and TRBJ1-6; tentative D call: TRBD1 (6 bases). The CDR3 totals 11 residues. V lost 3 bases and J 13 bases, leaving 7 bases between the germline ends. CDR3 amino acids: CASSFRGPLHF. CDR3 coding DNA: TGTGCCAGCAGTTTCAGGGGTCCCCTCCACTTT.

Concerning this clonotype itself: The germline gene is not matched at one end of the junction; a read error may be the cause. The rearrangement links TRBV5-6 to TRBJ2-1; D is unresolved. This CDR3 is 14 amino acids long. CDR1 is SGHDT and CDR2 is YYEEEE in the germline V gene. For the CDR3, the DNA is TGTGCCAGCAGCTTACAGCCAGGTTCTAATGAGGAGTTCTTC. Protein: CASSLQPGSNEEFF.

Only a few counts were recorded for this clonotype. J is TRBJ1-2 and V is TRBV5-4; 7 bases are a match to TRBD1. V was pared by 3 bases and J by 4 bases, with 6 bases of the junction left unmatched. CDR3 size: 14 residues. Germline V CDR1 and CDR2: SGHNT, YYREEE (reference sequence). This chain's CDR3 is CASSSSGGSYGYTF. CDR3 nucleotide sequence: TGTGCCAGCAGCTCGTCAGGGGGGAGCTATGGCTACACCTTC.

DNA of the CDR3: TGCAGTGCGCCCGCAAACTCCTACGAGCAGTACTTC. As protein: CSAPANSYEQYF. This chain uses TRBV20-1 with TRBJ2-7; D is undetermined. The V and J ends lost 6 bases and 0 bases respectively, with 9 bases between them. Looked up from germline, CDR1 is DFQATT and CDR2 is SNEGSKA (reference sequence). This CDR3 region has 12 residues.

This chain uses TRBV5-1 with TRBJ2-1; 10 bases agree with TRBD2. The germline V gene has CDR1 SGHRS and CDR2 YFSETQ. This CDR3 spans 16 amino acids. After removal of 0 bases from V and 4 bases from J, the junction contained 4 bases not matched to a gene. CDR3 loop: CASSLELAGPYNEQFF. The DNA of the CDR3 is TGCGCCAGCAGCTTGGAACTAGCGGGACCGTACAATGAGCAGTTCTTC.

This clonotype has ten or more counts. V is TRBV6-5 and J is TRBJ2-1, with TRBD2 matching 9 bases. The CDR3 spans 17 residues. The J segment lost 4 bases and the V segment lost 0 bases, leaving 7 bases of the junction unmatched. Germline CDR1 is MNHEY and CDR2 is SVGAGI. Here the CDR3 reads CASSYSTTSGKYNEQFF. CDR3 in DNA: TGTGCCAGCAGTTACTCGACGACTAGCGGAAAATACAATGAGCAGTTCTTC.

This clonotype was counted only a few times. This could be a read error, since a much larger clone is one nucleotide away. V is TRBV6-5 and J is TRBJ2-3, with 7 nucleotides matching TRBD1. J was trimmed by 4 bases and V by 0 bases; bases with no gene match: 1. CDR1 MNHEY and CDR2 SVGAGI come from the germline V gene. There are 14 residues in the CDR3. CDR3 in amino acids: CASSYSTGPDTQYF. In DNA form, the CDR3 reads TGTGCCAGCAGTTACTCGACAGGGCCAGATACGCAGTATTTT.

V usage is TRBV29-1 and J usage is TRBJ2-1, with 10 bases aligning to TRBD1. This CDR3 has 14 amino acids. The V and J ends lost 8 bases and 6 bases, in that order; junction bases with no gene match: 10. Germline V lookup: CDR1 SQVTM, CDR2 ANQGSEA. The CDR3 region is CSSEPGQGSNEQFF. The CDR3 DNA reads TGCAGCTCGGAACCGGGACAGGGGAGCAATGAGCAGTTCTTC.

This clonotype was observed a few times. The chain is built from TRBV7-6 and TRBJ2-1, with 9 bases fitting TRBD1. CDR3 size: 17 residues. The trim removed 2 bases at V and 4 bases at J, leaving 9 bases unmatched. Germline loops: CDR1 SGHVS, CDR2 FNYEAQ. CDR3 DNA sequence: TGTGCCAGCAGCTTACAGCCGGGACAGGGATCTTACAATGAGCAGTTCTTC. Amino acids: CASSLQPGQGSYNEQFF.

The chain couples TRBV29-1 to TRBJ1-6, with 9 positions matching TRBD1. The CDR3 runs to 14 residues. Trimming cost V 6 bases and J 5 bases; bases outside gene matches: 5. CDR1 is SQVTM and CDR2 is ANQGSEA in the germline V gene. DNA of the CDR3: TGCAGCGTCAGAACAGGGGGCGATAATTCACCCCTCCACTTT. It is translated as CSVRTGGDNSPLHF.

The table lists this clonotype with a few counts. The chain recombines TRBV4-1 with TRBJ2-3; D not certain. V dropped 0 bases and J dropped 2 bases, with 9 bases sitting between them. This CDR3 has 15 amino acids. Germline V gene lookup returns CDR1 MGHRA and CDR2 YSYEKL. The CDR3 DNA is TGCGCCAGCAGCCAAGATAGGGCCCCCACAGATACGCAGTATTTT. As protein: CASSQDRAPTDTQYF.

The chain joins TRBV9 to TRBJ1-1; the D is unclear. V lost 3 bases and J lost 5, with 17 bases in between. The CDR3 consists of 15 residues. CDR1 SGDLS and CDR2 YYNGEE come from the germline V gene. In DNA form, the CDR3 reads TGTGCCAGCAGCGGGAACCGCGAACAAAAGACTGAAGCTTTCTTT. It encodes CASSGNREQKTEAFF.

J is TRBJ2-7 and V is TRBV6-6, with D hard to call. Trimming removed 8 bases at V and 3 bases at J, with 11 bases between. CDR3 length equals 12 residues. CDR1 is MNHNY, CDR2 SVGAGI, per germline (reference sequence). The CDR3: CASGHSNYEQYF. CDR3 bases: TGTGCCAGCGGGCATAGTAACTACGAGCAGTACTTC.

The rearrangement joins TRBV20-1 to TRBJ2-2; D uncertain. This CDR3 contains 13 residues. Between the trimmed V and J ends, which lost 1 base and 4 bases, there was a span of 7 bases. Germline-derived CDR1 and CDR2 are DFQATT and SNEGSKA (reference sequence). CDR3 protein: CSARAGSTGELFF. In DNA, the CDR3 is TGCAGTGCTAGAGCCGGCTCCACCGGGGAGCTGTTTTTT.

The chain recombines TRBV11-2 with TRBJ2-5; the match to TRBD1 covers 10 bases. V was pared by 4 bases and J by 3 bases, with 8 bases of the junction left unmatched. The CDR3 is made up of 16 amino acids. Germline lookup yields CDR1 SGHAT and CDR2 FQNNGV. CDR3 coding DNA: TGTGCCAGCAGCTCCCGACAGGGGGCTTCGGAAGAGACCCAGTACTTC. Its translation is CASSSRQGASEETQYF.

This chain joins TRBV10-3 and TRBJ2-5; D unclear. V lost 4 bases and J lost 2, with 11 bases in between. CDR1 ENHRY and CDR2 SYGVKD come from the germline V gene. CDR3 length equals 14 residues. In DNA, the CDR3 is TGTGCCATCAGTGGGGCAGAACTACAAGAGACCCAGTACTTC. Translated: CAISGAELQETQYF.

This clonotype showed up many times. CDR3 coding DNA: TGTGCCACCAGTGATTTTAGCCAGGGCTATGGCTACACCTTC. Translated: CATSDFSQGYGYTF. V and J are TRBV24-1 and TRBJ1-2; possible D gene TRBD1, 5 bases. The CDR3 is 14 amino acids. V was cut by 1 base and J by 4 bases, with 9 bases left in between. The germline CDR1 and CDR2 sequences are KGHDR and SFDVKD.

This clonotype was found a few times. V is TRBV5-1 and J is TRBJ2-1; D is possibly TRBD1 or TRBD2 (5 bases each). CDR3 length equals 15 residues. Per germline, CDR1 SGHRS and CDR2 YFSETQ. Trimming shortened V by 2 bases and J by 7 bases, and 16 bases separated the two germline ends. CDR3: CASSFGWGSVNEQFF. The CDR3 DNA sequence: TGCGCCAGCAGCTTTGGGTGGGGGTCGGTTAATGAGCAGTTCTTC.

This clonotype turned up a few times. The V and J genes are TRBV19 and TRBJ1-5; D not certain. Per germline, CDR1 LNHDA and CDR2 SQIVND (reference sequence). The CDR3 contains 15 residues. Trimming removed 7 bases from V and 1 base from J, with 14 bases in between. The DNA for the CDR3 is TGTGCCAGTACCGAGGAAGGGCTGAGCAATCAGCCCCAGCATTTT. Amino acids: CASTEEGLSNQPQHF.

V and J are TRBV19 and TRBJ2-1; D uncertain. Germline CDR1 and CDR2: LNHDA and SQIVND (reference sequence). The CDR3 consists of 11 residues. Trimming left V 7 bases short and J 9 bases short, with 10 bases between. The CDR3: CASNSAIEQFF. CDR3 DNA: TGTGCCAGTAACTCCGCAATTGAGCAGTTCTTC.

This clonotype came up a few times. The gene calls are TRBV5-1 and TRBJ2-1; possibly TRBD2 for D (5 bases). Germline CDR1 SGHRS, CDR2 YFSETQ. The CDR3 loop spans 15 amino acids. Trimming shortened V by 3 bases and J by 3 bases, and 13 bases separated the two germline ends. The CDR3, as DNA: TGCGCCAGCAGCTCGGCGGAGGCGGGCTACAATGAGCAGTTCTTC. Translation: CASSSAEAGYNEQFF.

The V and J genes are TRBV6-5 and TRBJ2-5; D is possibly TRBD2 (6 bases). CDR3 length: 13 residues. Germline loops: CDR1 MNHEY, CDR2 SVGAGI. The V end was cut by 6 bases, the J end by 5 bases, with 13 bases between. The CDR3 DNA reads TGTGCCAGCAGGCCCGGGGGTTTGGAGACCCAGTACTTC. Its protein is CASRPGGLETQYF.

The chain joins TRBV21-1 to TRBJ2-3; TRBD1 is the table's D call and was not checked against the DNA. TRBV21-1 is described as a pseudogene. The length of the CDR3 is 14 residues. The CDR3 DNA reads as TGTGCCAGCAACCAACAGGGTTGGACAGATACGCAGTATTTT. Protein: CASNQQGWTDTQYF.

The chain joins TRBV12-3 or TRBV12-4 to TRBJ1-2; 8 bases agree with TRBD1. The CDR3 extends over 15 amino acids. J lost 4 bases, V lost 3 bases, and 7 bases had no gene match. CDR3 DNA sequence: TGTGCCAGCAGTTTTGAGGGACAGGCTTTCTATGGCTACACCTTC. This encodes CASSFEGQAFYGYTF.

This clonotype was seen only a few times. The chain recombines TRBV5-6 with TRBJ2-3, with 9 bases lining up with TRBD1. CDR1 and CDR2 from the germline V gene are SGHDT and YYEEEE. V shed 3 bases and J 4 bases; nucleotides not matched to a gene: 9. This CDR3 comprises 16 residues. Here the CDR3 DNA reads TGTGCCAGCAGCTCGGTCCGGGACAGGGACGCAGATACGCAGTATTTT. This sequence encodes CASSSVRDRDADTQYF.

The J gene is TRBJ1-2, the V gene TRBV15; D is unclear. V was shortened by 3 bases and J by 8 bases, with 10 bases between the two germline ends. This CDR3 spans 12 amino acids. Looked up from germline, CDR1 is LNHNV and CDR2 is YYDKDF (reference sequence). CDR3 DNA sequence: TGTGCCACCAGCAGGTTGGAACAAGGCTACACCTTC. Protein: CATSRLEQGYTF.

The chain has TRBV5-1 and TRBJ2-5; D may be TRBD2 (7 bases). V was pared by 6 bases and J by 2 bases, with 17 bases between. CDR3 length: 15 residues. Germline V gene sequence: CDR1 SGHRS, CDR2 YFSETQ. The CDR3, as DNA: TGCGCCAGCATGCCGGGGGGCCAGGGACAAGAGACCCAGTACTTC. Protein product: CASMPGGQGQETQYF.

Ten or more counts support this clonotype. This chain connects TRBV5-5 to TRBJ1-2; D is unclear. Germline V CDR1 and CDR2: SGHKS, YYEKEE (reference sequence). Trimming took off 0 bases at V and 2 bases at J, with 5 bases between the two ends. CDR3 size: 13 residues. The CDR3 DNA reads TGTGCCAGCAGCTTGGCAGAAAACTATGGCTACACCTTC. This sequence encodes CASSLAENYGYTF.